This T cell receptor (beta chain) appears in the sequencing data of a study of T cell repertoires in cytomegalovirus infection. Overall study: A matching HLA type, together with CMV infection, was signaled by public TCR beta signatures. Regarding the study as a whole: The response measured ex vivo was dominated by TCR beta clonotypes (HLA-C-restricted and CMV-specific). Of the TCR beta families, the public ones yielded a cumulative frequency that identified carriers of CMV plus the relevant HLA.

With respect to this clonotype: Its antigen is currently unknown.

The CDR3 covers 14 residues. The germline V gene encodes CDR1 MNHEY and CDR2 SMNVEV (reference sequence). Trimming took off 2 bases at V and 4 bases at J, with 9 bases between the two ends. TCRdb re-derived calls from the reads in MiXCR, one entry per CDR3 protein. The repertoire holds 150,000 to 160,000 distinct CDR3 sequences, around 22% seen once, with over 9.5% in the top ten. This sequence was found in a human donor in good health (CMV status not recorded). Some clones in this sample may be carry-over from other donors' samples. The source material was PBMCs. This sequence joins TRBV27 and TRBJ1-5, with D tentatively TRBD1 (5 bases). CDR3 nucleotide sequence: TGTGCCAGCAGTTTAGGGGCAGATAATCAGCCCCAGCATTTT. Residues: CASSLGADNQPQHF.